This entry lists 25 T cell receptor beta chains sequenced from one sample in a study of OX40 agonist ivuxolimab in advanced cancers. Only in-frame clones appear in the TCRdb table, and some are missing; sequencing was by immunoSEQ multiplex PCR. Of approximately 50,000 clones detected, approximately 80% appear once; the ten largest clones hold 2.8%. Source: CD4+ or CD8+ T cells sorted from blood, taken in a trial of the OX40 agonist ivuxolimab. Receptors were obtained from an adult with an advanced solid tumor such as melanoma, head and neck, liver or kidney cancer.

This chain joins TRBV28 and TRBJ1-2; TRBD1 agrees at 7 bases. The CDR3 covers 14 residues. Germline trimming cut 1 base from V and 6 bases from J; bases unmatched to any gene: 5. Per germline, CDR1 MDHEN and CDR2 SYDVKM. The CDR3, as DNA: TGTGCCAGCAGTTTATACGGGACAGACAATGGCTACACCTTC. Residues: CASSLYGTDNGYTF.

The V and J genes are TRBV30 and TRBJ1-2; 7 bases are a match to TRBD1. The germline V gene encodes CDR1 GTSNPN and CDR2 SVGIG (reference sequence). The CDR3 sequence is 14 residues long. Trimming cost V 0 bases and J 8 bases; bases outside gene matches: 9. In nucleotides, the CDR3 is TGTGCCTGGAGTGTAAAGGGGGCAGTGGTGGGCTACACCTTC. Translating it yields CAWSVKGAVVGYTF.

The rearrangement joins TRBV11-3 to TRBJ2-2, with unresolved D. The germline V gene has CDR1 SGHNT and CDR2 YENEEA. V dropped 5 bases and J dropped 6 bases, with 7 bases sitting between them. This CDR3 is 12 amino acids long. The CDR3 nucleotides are TGTGCCAGCAGCGGGAATGCCGGGGAGCTGTTTTTT. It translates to CASSGNAGELFF.

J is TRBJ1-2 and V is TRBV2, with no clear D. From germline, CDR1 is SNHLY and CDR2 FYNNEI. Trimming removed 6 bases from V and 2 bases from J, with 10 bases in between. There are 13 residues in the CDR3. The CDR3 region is CASRGSTNYGYTF. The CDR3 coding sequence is TGTGCCAGCAGAGGGAGTACGAACTATGGCTACACCTTC.

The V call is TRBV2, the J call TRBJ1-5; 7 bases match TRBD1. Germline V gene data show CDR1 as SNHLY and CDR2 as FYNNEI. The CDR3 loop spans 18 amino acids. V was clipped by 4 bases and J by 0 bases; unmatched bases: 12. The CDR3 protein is CASSGPFPGQNSNQPQHF. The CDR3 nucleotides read TGTGCCAGCAGTGGACCCTTTCCGGGACAGAATAGCAATCAGCCCCAGCATTTT.

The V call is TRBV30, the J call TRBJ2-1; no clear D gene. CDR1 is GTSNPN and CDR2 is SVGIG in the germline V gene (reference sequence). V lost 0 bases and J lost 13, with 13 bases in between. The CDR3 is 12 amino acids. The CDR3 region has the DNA TGTGCCTGGAGTGTACGTAGGCCATATCAGTTCTTC. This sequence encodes CAWSVRRPYQFF.

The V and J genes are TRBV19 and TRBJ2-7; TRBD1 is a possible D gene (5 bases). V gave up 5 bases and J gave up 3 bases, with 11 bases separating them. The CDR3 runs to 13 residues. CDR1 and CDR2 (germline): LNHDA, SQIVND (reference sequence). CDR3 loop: CASSVGTGYEQYF. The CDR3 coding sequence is TGTGCCAGTAGTGTAGGTACAGGCTACGAGCAGTACTTC.

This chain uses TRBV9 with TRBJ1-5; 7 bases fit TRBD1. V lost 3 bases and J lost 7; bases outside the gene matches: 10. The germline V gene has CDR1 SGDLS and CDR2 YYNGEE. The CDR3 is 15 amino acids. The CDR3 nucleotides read TGTGCCAGCAGCGAGAGGGGGGCAGGGGGACAGCCCCAGCATTTT. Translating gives CASSERGAGGQPQHF. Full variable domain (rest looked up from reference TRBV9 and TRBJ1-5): DSGVTQTPKHLITATGQRVTLRCSPRSGDLSVYWYQQSLDQGLQFLIQYYNGEERAKGNILERFSAQQFPDLHSELNLSSLELGDSALYFCASSERGAGGQPQHFGDGTRLSIL.

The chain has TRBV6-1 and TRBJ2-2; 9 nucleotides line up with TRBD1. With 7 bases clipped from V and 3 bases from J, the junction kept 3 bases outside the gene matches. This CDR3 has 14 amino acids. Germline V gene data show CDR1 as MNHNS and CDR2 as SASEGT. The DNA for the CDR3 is TGTGCCAGCAACAGGGGGCTGTACACCGGGGAGCTGTTTTTT. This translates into CASNRGLYTGELFF.

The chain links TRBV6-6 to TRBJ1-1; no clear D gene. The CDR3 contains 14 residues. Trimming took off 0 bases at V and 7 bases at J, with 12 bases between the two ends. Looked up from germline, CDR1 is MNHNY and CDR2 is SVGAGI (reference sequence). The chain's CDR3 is CASSYSGRHLEAFF. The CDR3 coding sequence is TGTGCCAGCAGTTACTCGGGTCGACACCTTGAAGCTTTCTTT.

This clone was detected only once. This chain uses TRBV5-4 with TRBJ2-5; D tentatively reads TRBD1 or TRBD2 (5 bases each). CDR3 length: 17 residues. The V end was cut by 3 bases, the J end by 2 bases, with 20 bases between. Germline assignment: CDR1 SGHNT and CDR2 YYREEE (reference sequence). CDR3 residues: CASSSHLGTDYQETQYF. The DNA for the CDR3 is TGTGCCAGCAGCTCTCACCTAGGGACGGATTATCAAGAGACCCAGTACTTC.

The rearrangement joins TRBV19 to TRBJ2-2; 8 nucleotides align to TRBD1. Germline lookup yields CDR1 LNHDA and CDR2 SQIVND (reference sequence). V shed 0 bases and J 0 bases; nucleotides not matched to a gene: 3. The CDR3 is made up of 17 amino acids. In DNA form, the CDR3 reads TGTGCCAGTAGTATAGAGGGACAGGCAACGAACACCGGGGAGCTGTTTTTT. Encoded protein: CASSIEGQATNTGELFF.

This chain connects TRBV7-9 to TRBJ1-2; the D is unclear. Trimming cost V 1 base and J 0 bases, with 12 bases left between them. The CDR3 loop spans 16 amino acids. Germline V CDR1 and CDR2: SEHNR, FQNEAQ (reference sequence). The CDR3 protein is CASSLGLPGANYGYTF. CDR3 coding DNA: TGTGCCAGCAGCTTAGGGCTGCCAGGAGCTAACTATGGCTACACCTTC.

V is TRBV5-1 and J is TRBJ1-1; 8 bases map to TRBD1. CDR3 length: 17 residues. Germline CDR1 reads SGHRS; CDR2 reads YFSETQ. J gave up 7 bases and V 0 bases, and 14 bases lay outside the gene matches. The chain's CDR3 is CASSLAVRRQGPLEAFF. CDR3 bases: TGCGCCAGCAGCTTGGCAGTAAGAAGACAGGGGCCCCTTGAAGCTTTCTTT.

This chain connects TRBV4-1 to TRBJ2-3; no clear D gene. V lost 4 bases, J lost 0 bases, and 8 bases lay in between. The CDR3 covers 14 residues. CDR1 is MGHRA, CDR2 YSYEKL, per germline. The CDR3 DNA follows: TGCGCCAGCAGCCCCTTTGGGAGCACAGATACGCAGTATTTT. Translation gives CASSPFGSTDTQYF.

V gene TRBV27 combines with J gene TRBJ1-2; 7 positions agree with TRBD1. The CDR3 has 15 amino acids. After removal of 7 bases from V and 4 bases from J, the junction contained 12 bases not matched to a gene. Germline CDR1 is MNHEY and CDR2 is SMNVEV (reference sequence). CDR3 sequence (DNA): TGTGCCAGCAAAGGGACAGATCGAGCTCTCTATGGCTACACCTTC. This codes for CASKGTDRALYGYTF.

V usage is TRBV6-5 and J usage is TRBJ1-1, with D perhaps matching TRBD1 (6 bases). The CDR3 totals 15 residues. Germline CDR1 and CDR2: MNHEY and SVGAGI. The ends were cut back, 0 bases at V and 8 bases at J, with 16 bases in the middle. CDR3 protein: CASSYSTAGAWEAFF. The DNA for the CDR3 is TGTGCCAGCAGTTACTCAACCGCAGGGGCGTGGGAAGCTTTCTTT.

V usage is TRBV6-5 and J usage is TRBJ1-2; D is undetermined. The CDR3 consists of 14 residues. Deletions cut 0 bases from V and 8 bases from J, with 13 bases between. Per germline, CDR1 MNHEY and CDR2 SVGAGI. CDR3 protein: CASSYSGLGGGYTF. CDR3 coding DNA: TGTGCCAGCAGTTACTCGGGCCTCGGTGGGGGCTACACCTTC.

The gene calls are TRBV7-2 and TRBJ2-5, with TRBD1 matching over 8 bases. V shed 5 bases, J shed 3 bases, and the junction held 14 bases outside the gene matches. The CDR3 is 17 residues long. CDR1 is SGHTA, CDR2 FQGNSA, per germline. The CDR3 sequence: CASSGPRSNRGEETQYF. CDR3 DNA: TGTGCCAGCAGCGGCCCTCGGTCCAACAGGGGGGAAGAGACCCAGTACTTC.

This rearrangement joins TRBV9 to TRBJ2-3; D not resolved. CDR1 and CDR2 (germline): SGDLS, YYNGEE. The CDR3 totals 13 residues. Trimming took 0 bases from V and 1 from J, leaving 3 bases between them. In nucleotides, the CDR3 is TGTGCCAGCAGCGTAGAGGGCACAGATACGCAGTATTTT. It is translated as CASSVEGTDTQYF.

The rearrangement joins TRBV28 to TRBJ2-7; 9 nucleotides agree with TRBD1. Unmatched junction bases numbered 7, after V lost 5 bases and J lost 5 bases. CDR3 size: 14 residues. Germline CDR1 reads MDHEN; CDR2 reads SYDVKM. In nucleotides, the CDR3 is TGTGCCAGCAGTGGGGGACAGGGTTTCAACGAGCAGTACTTC. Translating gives CASSGGQGFNEQYF.

CDR3 sequence reads: CASSAGRLADTQYF. CDR3 nucleotide sequence: TGTGCCAGCAGCGCCGGACGGCTGGCAGATACGCAGTATTTT. J is TRBJ2-3 and V is TRBV5-6; D is uncertain. Germline lookup yields CDR1 SGHDT and CDR2 YYEEEE. The CDR3 is 14 amino acids. V was trimmed by 4 bases and J by 4 bases, leaving 13 bases between them.

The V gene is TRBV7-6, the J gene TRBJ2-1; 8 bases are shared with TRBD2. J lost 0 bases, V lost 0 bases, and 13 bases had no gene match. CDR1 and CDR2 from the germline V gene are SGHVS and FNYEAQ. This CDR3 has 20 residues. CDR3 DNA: TGTGCCAGCAGCTTAGCAGTGCTAGCGGGCCTGACTAGCTCCTACAATGAGCAGTTCTTC. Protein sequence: CASSLAVLAGLTSSYNEQFF.

The CDR3 here is CASSFSGGHNYGYTF. The CDR3 DNA is TGTGCCAGTAGTTTCTCAGGGGGCCATAACTATGGCTACACCTTC. The genes are TRBV19 and TRBJ1-2; TRBD1 matches at 8 bases. With 5 bases clipped from V and 1 base from J, the junction kept 6 bases outside the gene matches. Germline CDR1 and CDR2: LNHDA and SQIVND (reference sequence). This CDR3 has 15 amino acids.

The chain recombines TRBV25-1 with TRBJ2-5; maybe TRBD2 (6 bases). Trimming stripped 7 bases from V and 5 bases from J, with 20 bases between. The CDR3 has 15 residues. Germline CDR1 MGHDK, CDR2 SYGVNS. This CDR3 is CASIPMGGFKETQYF. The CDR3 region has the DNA TGTGCCAGCATTCCTATGGGGGGTTTTAAGGAGACCCAGTACTTC.